This T cell receptor beta chain was sequenced in a study of blood T cell repertoires in COVID-19. Across the whole study: From the United States, Italy and Spain came samples of acute and convalescent COVID-19. PBMCs, B-cell-depleted T cells, or T cells provided the cDNA or gDNA that made up the material.

Germline V gene data show CDR1 as SGHRS and CDR2 as YFSETQ. The CDR3 is made up of 18 amino acids. Unmatched junction bases numbered 4, after V lost 0 bases and J lost 1 base. Original data processing: Amplifying reference gene primers gave estimates of nucleated cell counts. The protocol was immunoSEQ multiplex PCR, while the TCRdb copy is restricted to in-frame clones and leaves out a portion. That table furnishes V, J and clone size, whereas the DNA furnished D and trimming. The sample consists of about 220,000 clones, about 88% of them appearing once. The sequence derives from a man aged 50 to 59 who had recovered from COVID-19. The sequenced material came from peripheral blood. The chain employs TRBV5-1 and TRBJ2-6; 10 positions match TRBD1. The CDR3 DNA reads as TGCGCCAGCAGCTTGGTCGGGGACAGGGGTTCTGGGGCCAACGTCCTGACTTTC. Its translation is CASSLVGDRGSGANVLTF.